Following are 22 T cell receptor beta chains from one sample sequenced in a study of T cell responses to AZD1222 COVID-19 vaccine. Method: immunoSEQ multiplex PCR; TCRdb's copy keeps in-frame clones and lacks some. The table includes around 140,000 clones, just under 95% detected once. The sequences come from peripheral blood, collected after recovery from COVID-19. The origin of the receptors is an adult who had recovered from COVID-19.

The chain has TRBV10-1 and TRBJ1-2; 8 bases are shared with TRBD1. The junction had 11 bases not matched to a gene; V was cut back by 2 bases and J by 3 bases. The CDR3 contains 17 residues. The V gene's germline CDR1 is WNHNN and CDR2 SYGVQD (reference sequence). CDR3 sequence reads: CASSEKDGYRGDYGYTF. The CDR3 DNA is TGCGCCAGCAGTGAGAAAGACGGTTACAGGGGGGACTATGGCTACACCTTC.

V and J are TRBV5-4 and TRBJ1-1, with unresolved D. The length of the CDR3 is 13 residues. The germline gives CDR1 SGHNT, CDR2 YYREEE (reference sequence). V lost 2 bases, J lost 1 base, and 6 bases lay in between. CDR3 in amino acids: CASSFPENTEAFF. As DNA, the CDR3 is TGTGCCAGCAGCTTCCCCGAGAACACTGAAGCTTTCTTT.

This rearrangement joins TRBV7-9 to TRBJ2-2, with D tentatively TRBD2 (6 bases). Germline CDR1 SEHNR, CDR2 FQNEAQ (reference sequence). Deletions cut 6 bases from V and 8 bases from J, with 16 bases between. The CDR3 sequence is 14 residues long. CDR3 residues: CASRSGTHLGELFF. CDR3 bases: TGTGCCAGCAGGTCCGGGACTCACCTAGGGGAGCTGTTTTTT.

This clone was seen only once. V is TRBV7-2 and J is TRBJ1-2; 7 bases fit TRBD1. CDR1 and CDR2 (germline): SGHTA, FQGNSA. There are 13 residues in the CDR3. After removal of 5 bases from V and 3 bases from J, the junction contained 3 bases not matched to a gene. The CDR3: CASSITGDYGYTF. CDR3 coding DNA: TGTGCCAGCAGCATAACAGGGGACTATGGCTACACCTTC.

This chain links TRBV5-1 with TRBJ2-7, with TRBD2 matching 10 bases. J was trimmed by 3 bases and V by 4 bases; bases with no gene match: 4. This CDR3 has 14 amino acids. Germline V gives CDR1 SGHRS, CDR2 YFSETQ. In nucleotides, the CDR3 is TGCGCCAGCAGCAATTCTAGCGGGAGCTACGAGCAGTACTTC. It yields the protein CASSNSSGSYEQYF.

The chain has TRBV2 and TRBJ1-5, with D hard to call. The V and J ends lost 1 base and 2 bases respectively, with 6 bases between them. This CDR3 has 14 residues. Germline V gives CDR1 SNHLY, CDR2 FYNNEI. The CDR3 reads CASSEVGGNQPQHF. Here the CDR3 DNA reads TGTGCCAGCAGTGAAGTTGGGGGCAATCAGCCCCAGCATTTT.

This chain uses TRBV15 with TRBJ1-1; D remains unclear. The CDR3 spans 16 residues. Trimming took 0 bases from V and 2 from J, leaving 13 bases between them. CDR1 is LNHNV and CDR2 is YYDKDF in the germline V gene (reference sequence). The CDR3 sequence is CATSRDSAAINTEAFF. DNA of the CDR3: TGTGCCACCAGCAGAGATTCTGCAGCAATAAACACTGAAGCTTTCTTT.

The chain employs TRBV7-9 and TRBJ1-3; 7 bases line up with TRBD1. J gave up 4 bases and V 8 bases, and 8 bases lay outside the gene matches. The germline gives CDR1 SEHNR, CDR2 FQNEAQ (reference sequence). The CDR3 sequence is 14 residues long. CDR3 DNA: TGTGCCAGCGGCCAGGGGGTCGGAGGAAACACCATATATTTT. Translation: CASGQGVGGNTIYF. Full variable domain (missing parts from reference TRBV7-9 and TRBJ1-3): DTGVSQNPRHKITKRGQNVTFRCDPISEHNRLYWYRQTLGQGPEFLTYFQNEAQLEKSRLLSDRFSAERPKGSFSTLEIQRTEQGDSAMYLCASGQGVGGNTIYFGEGSWLTVV.

V gene TRBV10-3 combines with J gene TRBJ1-1; D is undetermined. From germline, CDR1 is ENHRY and CDR2 SYGVKD. There are 15 residues in the CDR3. The V end lost 3 bases, the J end lost 5 bases, and 16 bases lay between the germline ends. CDR3 nucleotides: TGTGCCATCAGTGAAATTCCTCGGGAGGAGACTGAAGCTTTCTTT. Its translation: CAISEIPREETEAFF.

The V and J genes are TRBV20-1 and TRBJ1-1, with D unresolved. From germline, CDR1 is DFQATT and CDR2 SNEGSKA (reference sequence). The CDR3 extends over 11 amino acids. Trimming took off 0 bases at V and 3 bases at J, with 2 bases between the two ends. CDR3 nucleotide sequence: TGCAGTGCTAGAGAGGACACTGAAGCTTTCTTT. Its protein product is CSAREDTEAFF.

The chain has TRBV2 and TRBJ2-1; 8 positions agree with TRBD2. V dropped 5 bases and J dropped 10; count of bases not matched to a gene: 13. Germline-derived CDR1 and CDR2 are SNHLY and FYNNEI. The CDR3 spans 15 residues. CDR3 amino acids: CASSPQETSASEQFF. The CDR3 DNA reads TGTGCCAGCAGTCCTCAAGAGACTAGCGCCTCCGAGCAGTTCTTC.

The rearrangement joins TRBV2 to TRBJ1-2; perhaps TRBD1 as D (5 bases). CDR1 SNHLY and CDR2 FYNNEI come from the germline V gene. The CDR3 has 13 amino acids. The V end lost 7 bases, the J end lost 1 base, and 10 bases lay between the germline ends. The CDR3 reads CASIGGINYGYTF. CDR3 sequence (DNA): TGTGCCAGCATCGGGGGAATTAACTATGGCTACACCTTC.

DNA of the CDR3: TGTGCCAGTAGTTCCGGGACTAGAGCCTACGAGCAGTACTTC. As protein: CASSSGTRAYEQYF. The gene calls are TRBV19 and TRBJ2-7, with 8 bases matching TRBD2. This CDR3 comprises 14 residues. V lost 5 bases and J lost 2; bases outside the gene matches: 5. CDR1 and CDR2 (germline): LNHDA, SQIVND (reference sequence).

The chain links TRBV19 to TRBJ1-5, with D unresolved. The CDR3 loop spans 13 amino acids. Trimming stripped 0 bases from V and 7 bases from J, with 7 bases between. CDR1 is LNHDA and CDR2 is SQIVND in the germline V gene (reference sequence). The CDR3 DNA sequence: TGTGCCAGTAGTATAGAACCAGGACAGCCCCAGCATTTT. It is translated as CASSIEPGQPQHF.

The rearrangement joins TRBV2 to TRBJ1-4; tentatively, D is TRBD1 (6 bases). The CDR3 length is 16 residues. The V gene lost 5 bases and the J gene lost 0 bases, with 13 bases spanning the gap. Germline CDR1 and CDR2: SNHLY and FYNNEI. CDR3 DNA sequence: TGTGCCAGCAGTTATCGGACAGATGCAACTAATGAAAAACTGTTTTTT. Encoded protein: CASSYRTDATNEKLFF.

The V and J genes are TRBV3-1 (or the pseudogene TRBV3-2) and TRBJ1-5; D not certain. With 1 base removed from V and 11 bases from J, the gap between germline ends came to 9 bases. Germline assignment: CDR1 LGHDT and CDR2 YNNKEL (reference sequence). This CDR3 region has 12 residues. The CDR3 loop reads CASSQGVSAQHF. The CDR3 nucleotides are TGTGCCAGCAGCCAAGGGGTATCGGCCCAGCATTTT.

J is TRBJ1-3 and V is TRBV6-5; D perhaps matches TRBD1 (6 bases). The ends were cut back, 6 bases at V and 2 bases at J, with 14 bases in the middle. Germline assignment: CDR1 MNHEY and CDR2 SVGAGI. This CDR3 contains 15 residues. CDR3 in amino acids: CASRPTGGAGNTIYF. The CDR3 bases are TGTGCCAGCAGGCCTACGGGGGGCGCTGGAAACACCATATATTTT.

The gene calls are TRBV27 and TRBJ1-4, with a possible D match to TRBD1 (6 bases). This CDR3 is built from 13 residues. The ends were cut back, 4 bases at V and 8 bases at J, with 11 bases in the middle. Per the germline V gene, CDR1 is MNHEY and CDR2 is SMNVEV (reference sequence). The CDR3 loop is CASSYRVGEKLFF. The CDR3 nucleotides are TGTGCCAGCAGTTACAGGGTCGGCGAAAAACTGTTTTTT.

About this clone itself: In the same sample, other DNA sequences code for this CDR3. The V gene is TRBV9, the J gene TRBJ2-3; D is ambiguous. With 0 bases removed from V and 4 bases from J, the gap between germline ends came to 3 bases. This CDR3 is built from 12 residues. Germline assignment: CDR1 SGDLS and CDR2 YYNGEE. Written as DNA, the CDR3 is TGTGCCAGCAGCGTAGGTGCAGATACGCAGTATTTT. It encodes CASSVGADTQYF.

The rearrangement joins TRBV2 to TRBJ1-2; no clear D gene. This CDR3 has 14 amino acids. Trimming removed 6 bases from V and 2 bases from J, with 13 bases in between. Per germline, CDR1 SNHLY and CDR2 FYNNEI. CDR3 protein: CASSVRAGNYGYTF. The DNA for the CDR3 is TGTGCCAGCAGCGTCCGGGCCGGGAACTATGGCTACACCTTC.

The chain recombines TRBV9 with TRBJ2-7, with TRBD1 identical over 9 bases. Germline assignment: CDR1 SGDLS and CDR2 YYNGEE. V gave up 6 bases and J gave up 1 base; unmatched junction bases: 11. This CDR3 comprises 16 residues. CDR3: CASIQTGQGTSYEQYF. CDR3 sequence (DNA): TGTGCCAGCATCCAGACAGGACAGGGGACTTCCTACGAGCAGTACTTC. The variable domain in full, with the rest retrieved from reference TRBV9 and TRBJ2-7, is DSGVTQTPKHLITATGQRVTLRCSPRSGDLSVYWYQQSLDQGLQFLIQYYNGEERAKGNILERFSAQQFPDLHSELNLSSLELGDSALYFCASIQTGQGTSYEQYFGPGTRLTVT.

The chain has TRBV10-2 and TRBJ1-2, with TRBD1 identical over 8 bases. Germline values: CDR1 WSHSY, CDR2 SAAADI. The J segment lost 6 bases and the V segment lost 5 bases, leaving 14 bases of the junction unmatched. The CDR3 is 16 residues long. CDR3 DNA sequence: TGCGCCAGCAGTCGGACAGGGTCGCCAGAGGGGGATGGCTACACCTTC. It encodes CASSRTGSPEGDGYTF.